The sequence of this TCR beta chain was determined in a study of cytomegalovirus exposure and HLA in healthy donors. In the study overall: Samples from HLA-typed donors yielded 65 million to 85 million unique TCRs in an early data release.

Primers: 60 Vbeta forward and 13 Jbeta reverse. Profiling relied on immunoSEQ multiplex PCR, and the TCRdb table lists in-frame clones only, not all of them. Here the sample spans 95,000 to 120,000 clones, under 80% being singletons. About this clone itself: The antigen is not known.

Per the germline V gene, CDR1 is ENHRY and CDR2 is SYGVKD. This CDR3 has 14 residues. The junction had 8 bases not matched to a gene; V was cut back by 8 bases and J by 6 bases. General study points: The authors later linked a missense DCLRE1C variant to TCR beta V- and J-gene trimming. V segments that were indistinguishable, TRBV6-2 and TRBV6-3 among them, were omitted from analysis.

The sequence was collected from a woman aged 40-49 years in good health and CMV-seropositive. The sample comprised PBMCs. The chain has TRBV10-3 and TRBJ2-1; 9 bases align to TRBD2. The CDR3 DNA sequence: TGTGCCATCTCGTTGCGGGAGGGTTTCAATGAGCAGTTCTTC. It encodes CAISLREGFNEQFF.